This T cell receptor beta chain is drawn from a study of T cell responses to AZD1222 COVID-19 vaccine. Germline V gene data show CDR1 as SGHTA and CDR2 as FQGNSA. The CDR3 runs 15 residues. V shed 6 bases and J 5 bases; nucleotides not matched to a gene: 8. Sequenced by immunoSEQ multiplex PCR; TCRdb stores in-frame clones only, minus some. The repertoire holds 70,000 to 85,000 clones, with roughly 85% as singletons. The clonotype was recovered from an adult in good health. The V gene is TRBV7-2, the J gene TRBJ2-7, with TRBD1 matching over 12 bases. Sequencing used peripheral blood, obtained on day 0 of AZD1222 vaccination. The CDR3 DNA sequence: TGTGCCAGCAGGCCCGGGGACAGGGGGCGGGACGAGCAGTACTTC. Residues: CASRPGDRGRDEQYF.